The following is a TCR beta chain sequence with its context. Its antigen is currently unknown. The source of the sample is a study of shared clonotypes between healthy human individuals. Study conclusions and caveats: An expected dependence of interdonor clonotype sharing on sequencing depth was noted.

Clones were sequenced by immunoSEQ multiplex PCR, and TCRdb holds only the in-frame ones, with some missing. Of some 500,000 clones listed, roughly 85% are singletons. CDR3 length equals 16 residues. The V gene end was trimmed by 6 bases and the J gene end by 7 bases; junction bases not matched to a gene: 16. Germline V gene data show CDR1 as SGHTA and CDR2 as FQGNSA. The chain combines TRBV7-2 with TRBJ2-5; the match to TRBD1 covers 8 bases. The source material was PBMCs. The sequence was collected from a woman in her thirties or forties in good health. Some clones in this sample may be carry-over from other donors' samples. The CDR3 spells CASSTPPGQVRGTQYF. The CDR3 DNA is TGTGCCAGCAGTACTCCCCCGGGACAGGTTCGTGGGACCCAGTACTTC.